A selection of T cell receptor beta chains follows, all from one sample in a study of blood T cell repertoires in COVID-19. Sequencing was performed with immunoSEQ multiplex PCR; in TCRdb, only in-frame clones are kept and a portion is missing. The sample includes 200,000 to 300,000 clones, 91% of them seen just once. Sequenced input: peripheral blood. Every receptor here comes from a person under 35 with COVID-19, enrolled during active disease. CDR3s include the opening cysteine and the closing phenylalanine or tryptophan.

V	J	CDR3
TRBV9	TRBJ2-3	CASSVSGQGTDTQYF
TRBV19	TRBJ2-1	CASRRTAPLLNEQFF
TRBV5-6	TRBJ2-7	CASSLRVREGRHSYEQYF
TRBV6-4	TRBJ2-3	CASSERDTDTQYF
TRBV19	TRBJ1-5	CASSMLEGLYSNQPQHF
TRBV10-3	TRBJ1-1	CAISPTGPNTEAFF
TRBV9	TRBJ1-1	CASSGGHTEAFF
TRBV14	TRBJ2-5	CASSQAPQGYRETQYF
TRBV13	TRBJ2-7	CASSFLGLGHYEQYF
TRBV3-1/TRBV3-2	TRBJ2-3	CASSQGSVDTQYF
TRBV5-5	TRBJ1-3	CASRKTGNAGNTIYF
TRBV2	TRBJ1-3	CASSEGGQVPHF
TRBV10-2	TRBJ1-2	CASSDQEYYYGYTF
TRBV9	TRBJ2-1	CASSVTGTSGRNEQFF
TRBV6-6	TRBJ2-7	CASSRDRGSEQYF
TRBV5-4	TRBJ1-1	CASSSDRGFTEAFF
TRBV7-2	TRBJ2-7	CASSSQGYEQYF
TRBV5-5	TRBJ2-3	CASSLEASGSPGTDTQYF
TRBV7-9	TRBJ1-4	CASSPVGNTNEKLFF
TRBV6-5	TRBJ2-7	CASSSRQGGNYEQYF
TRBV5-1	TRBJ1-3	CASSLASENTIYF
TRBV7-3	TRBJ2-1	CASSLKNTHPPSSYNEQFF
TRBV9	TRBJ2-1	CASSRRAGVEDNEQFF
TRBV5-5	TRBJ1-5	CASSLEGQPQHF
TRBV10-3	TRBJ1-5	CAISDSGGNQPQHF
TRBV27	TRBJ1-5	CASRGLTGSNQPQHF
TRBV5-1	TRBJ2-3	CASSSPELATNTQYF
TRBV19	TRBJ2-3	CASTSGRPGVDTQYF
TRBV7-8	TRBJ2-3	CASSSIRDFGTDTQYF
TRBV5-1	TRBJ2-1	CASSPIDTVSNEQFF
TRBV4-3	TRBJ1-1	CASSQEVSAWTEAFF
TRBV7-3	TRBJ1-1	CASSLKSRGPRGWGVWGSAEAFF
TRBV19	TRBJ2-7	CASSMGGQGSYEQYF
TRBV6-6	TRBJ2-7	CASRMGGGKNYEQYF
TRBV5-1	TRBJ2-3	CASAPGEGGTDTQYF
TRBV10-2	TRBJ1-3	CASSDAPGHSGNTIYF
TRBV7-9	TRBJ2-7	CASSPVAERAYEQYF